These T cell receptor beta chains were read from a single sample in a study of T cell responses to AZD1222 COVID-19 vaccine. TCRdb's table, derived via immunoSEQ multiplex PCR, lists solely in-frame clones and lacks some. The sample records roughly 45,000 clones, roughly 80% being singletons. Sequencing used peripheral blood, obtained on day 0 of AZD1222 vaccination. The receptors shown here come from an adult in good health. Both conserved end residues are part of each CDR3.

TRBV24-1	TRBJ1-3	15	CATSDLGQGGNTIYF
TRBV6-5	TRBJ1-5	15	CASSNDRTALQPQHF
TRBV7-8	TRBJ2-1	14	CASSTRSLIYEQFF
TRBV19	TRBJ1-1	13	CASRKEGNTEAFF
TRBV7-8	TRBJ1-5	14	CASSLDTGDQPQHF
TRBV9	TRBJ2-1	16	CASSPTGTSGINEQFF
TRBV27	TRBJ2-7	19	CASSLGPPTGREATDEQYF
TRBV5-1	TRBJ2-1	17	CASSLQGSGSSYNEQFF
TRBV28	TRBJ1-2	13	CASIAGANYGYTF
TRBV10-3	TRBJ1-3	15	CAINPDREVGNTIYF
TRBV28	TRBJ2-3	16	CATLGTSGRGPDTQYF
TRBV7-8	TRBJ1-2	16	CASSPLSGQGHYGYTF
TRBV3-1/TRBV3-2	TRBJ1-2	13	CASSQTGNYGYTF
TRBV21-1	TRBJ1-5	17	CASSRLLGIIGNQPQHF
TRBV21-1	TRBJ1-4	13	CATPGQGFGKLFF
TRBV7-9	TRBJ2-3	18	CASSIPFGRAADPDTQYF
TRBV6-5	TRBJ1-1	13	CASSPISTGEAFF
TRBV5-1	TRBJ2-2	15	CASSLAAANTGELFF
TRBV6-5	TRBJ1-2	14	CASSHNRINYGYTF
TRBV24-1	TRBJ1-2	13	CATSDQGAYGYTF
TRBV6-5	TRBJ2-1	12	CASSSGYNEQFF
TRBV30	TRBJ1-2	13	CAWSVVKDYGYTF
TRBV7-2	TRBJ2-7	16	CASSSLGLAGAHEQYF
TRBV4-2	TRBJ2-1	16	CASSQQPGSSYNEQFF
TRBV6-5	TRBJ1-2	12	CASYRDRTGYTF
TRBV11-2	TRBJ2-6	15	CASSLDRAGANVLTF
TRBV30	TRBJ1-1	12	CAWSVRDNEAFF
TRBV6-2/TRBV6-3	TRBJ1-1	13	CASSGGQGAEAFF
TRBV7-3	TRBJ2-7	13	CASSADGSYEQYF
TRBV10-3	TRBJ1-1	13	CAISAQGDSEAFF
TRBV27	TRBJ2-5	17	CASSRGTSGGGSETQYF
TRBV6-5	TRBJ1-1	13	CASSNLGPGEAFF
TRBV18	TRBJ1-5	15	CASSPPGPGNQPQHF
TRBV6-1	TRBJ1-2	14	CASSEWLGGYGYTF
TRBV5-1	TRBJ1-2	13	CASSFSGAGGYTF
TRBV6-5	TRBJ1-2	15	CASRTGTTSNYGYTF
TRBV11-2	TRBJ2-2	15	CASRFSGRAAGELFF
TRBV10-3	TRBJ2-1	14	CASAGTSGRVEQFF
TRBV28	TRBJ1-1	13	CASSQGGDTEAFF
TRBV5-1	TRBJ1-4	14	CASSFTQGGEKLFF